This T cell receptor (beta chain) appears in the sequencing data of a study of blood T cell repertoires in COVID-19. Study information: T cells, B-cell-depleted T cells, or PBMCs provided the cDNA or gDNA that served as material.

Only in-frame clones appear in the TCRdb table, and some are missing; sequencing was by immunoSEQ multiplex PCR. Of fewer than 130,000 clones listed, approximately 80% are singletons. CDR1 and CDR2 (germline): LGHDT, YNNKEL (reference sequence). The CDR3 consists of 13 residues. V was cut by 3 bases and J by 7 bases, with 12 bases left in between. The TCR originated in a man in his 70s with active or convalescent COVID-19. The J gene is TRBJ1-1, the V gene TRBV3-1 (or the pseudogene TRBV3-2); D may be TRBD1 (6 bases). The source material was peripheral blood. The CDR3 here is CASSQGARVEAFF. The CDR3 DNA sequence: TGTGCCAGCAGCCAGGGGGCACGGGTTGAAGCTTTCTTT.